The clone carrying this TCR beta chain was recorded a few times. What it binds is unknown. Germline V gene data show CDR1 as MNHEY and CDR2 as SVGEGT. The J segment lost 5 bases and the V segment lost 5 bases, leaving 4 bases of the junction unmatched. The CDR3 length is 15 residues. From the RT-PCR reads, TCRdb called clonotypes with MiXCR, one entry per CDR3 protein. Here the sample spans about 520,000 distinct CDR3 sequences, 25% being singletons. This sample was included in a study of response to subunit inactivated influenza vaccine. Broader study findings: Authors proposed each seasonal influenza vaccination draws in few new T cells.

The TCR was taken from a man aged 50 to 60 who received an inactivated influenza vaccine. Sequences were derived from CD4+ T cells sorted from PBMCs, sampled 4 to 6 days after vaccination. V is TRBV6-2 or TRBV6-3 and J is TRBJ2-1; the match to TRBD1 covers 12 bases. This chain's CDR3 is CASSGDRGLHNEQFF. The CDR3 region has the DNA TGTGCCAGCAGTGGGGACAGGGGGCTCCACAATGAGCAGTTCTTC.